Shown below are 16 T cell receptor beta chains from a single sample sequenced in a study of T-cell memory formation after mild COVID-19. In TCRdb, the 5' RACE reads were re-called with MiXCR into one record per CDR3 protein. The repertoire holds roughly 200,000 distinct CDR3 sequences, with roughly 17% as singletons. The sample taken for sequencing was PBMCs or a T cell subset sorted from them (not recorded which). These receptors were collected from an adult woman who had mild COVID-19 (a few samples of this study predate the infection). Cell type and time point are not known.

The gene calls are TRBV28 and TRBJ2-3, with D possibly being TRBD2 (5 bases). This CDR3 spans 13 amino acids. Deletions cut 7 bases from V and 0 bases from J, with 8 bases between. Per the germline V gene, CDR1 is MDHEN and CDR2 is SYDVKM. CDR3 amino acids: CASIGGSTDTQYF. DNA of the CDR3: TGTGCCAGCATAGGCGGGAGCACAGATACGCAGTATTTT.

This clonotype was detected ten times or more. The chain combines TRBV11-3 with TRBJ2-5; maybe TRBD2 (5 bases). The length of the CDR3 is 13 residues. Germline V gene lookup returns CDR1 SGHNT and CDR2 YENEEA. V was pared by 5 bases and J by 2 bases, with 9 bases between. The chain's CDR3 is CASSIGLQETQYF. The DNA for the CDR3 is TGTGCCAGCAGCATCGGACTTCAAGAGACCCAGTACTTC.

This clonotype was seen a few times. The chain recombines TRBV6-6 with TRBJ1-4; D is perhaps TRBD1 (6 bases). Per the germline V gene, CDR1 is MNHNY and CDR2 is SVGAGI (reference sequence). V was trimmed by 7 bases and J by 4 bases, leaving 19 bases between them. This CDR3 has 16 residues. In nucleotides, the CDR3 is TGTGCCAGCAATTGGAGGCGCGGGACATTTAATGAAAAACTGTTTTTT. Translation: CASNWRRGTFNEKLFF.

The rearrangement uses TRBV4-1 and TRBJ2-5; D call uncertain. This CDR3 region has 14 residues. Germline V CDR1 and CDR2: MGHRA, YSYEKL. The ends were cut back, 0 bases at V and 4 bases at J, with 9 bases in the middle. The CDR3 sequence is CASSQEGTVETQYF. CDR3 bases: TGCGCCAGCAGCCAAGAGGGCACGGTAGAGACCCAGTACTTC.

The chain employs TRBV5-6 and TRBJ2-7, with no clear D. The germline V gene encodes CDR1 SGHDT and CDR2 YYEEEE. Trimming left V 4 bases short and J 3 bases short, with 11 bases between. This CDR3 comprises 13 residues. CDR3 in amino acids: CASSTYRHYEQYF. In DNA, the CDR3 is TGTGCCAGCAGCACATATCGACACTACGAGCAGTACTTC. Full variable domain (rest looked up from reference TRBV5-6 and TRBJ2-7): DAGVTQSPTHLIKTRGQQVTLRCSPKSGHDTVSWYQQALGQGPQFIFQYYEEEERQRGNFPDRFSGHQFPNYSSELNVNALLLGDSALYLCASSTYRHYEQYFGPGTRLTVT.

The chain combines TRBV15 with TRBJ2-7, with D possibly being TRBD1 (5 bases). V lost 5 bases to trimming and J lost 7 bases, with 12 bases between them. Germline CDR1 LNHNV, CDR2 YYDKDF (reference sequence). There are 12 residues in the CDR3. The CDR3 DNA sequence: TGTGCCACCAGCGTGACCAGGGAAGAGCAGTACTTC. Translation gives CATSVTREEQYF.

V and J are TRBV7-7 and TRBJ2-7, with 10 bases that match TRBD1. CDR3 size: 17 residues. The J segment lost 6 bases and the V segment lost 2 bases, leaving 13 bases of the junction unmatched. CDR1 is SSHAT, CDR2 FNYEAQ, per germline (reference sequence). CDR3 DNA sequence: TGTGCCAGCAGCTTAACTCCCCCGGGACAGGGGACACCCGAGCAGTACTTC. This gives the protein CASSLTPPGQGTPEQYF.

The chain uses TRBV10-3 and TRBJ2-1; D might be TRBD1 (6 bases). Germline CDR1 ENHRY, CDR2 SYGVKD. The CDR3 consists of 15 residues. V gave up 4 bases and J gave up 3 bases, with 13 bases separating them. The DNA for the CDR3 is TGTGCCATCAGTGCAGGGGCGGGTAGCTACAATGAGCAGTTCTTC. Translation gives CAISAGAGSYNEQFF.

The V call is TRBV20-1, the J call TRBJ2-5; D remains ambiguous. V was shortened by 5 bases and J by 6 bases, with 7 bases between the two germline ends. CDR1 is DFQATT, CDR2 SNEGSKA, per germline (reference sequence). The CDR3 runs 10 residues. The CDR3 here is CSAFIKTQYF. CDR3 bases: TGCAGTGCTTTCATCAAGACCCAGTACTTC.

The genes are TRBV18 and TRBJ2-3; unclear D gene. V lost 1 base and J lost 0, with 17 bases in between. In germline, CDR1 is KGHSH, CDR2 LQKENI. The CDR3 length is 18 residues. CDR3 bases: TGTGCCAGCTCACCACAGGAGTCGTACGGCGCTAGCACAGATACGCAGTATTTT. Amino acids: CASSPQESYGASTDTQYF.

This clonotype was detected many times. The rearrangement joins TRBV4-3 to TRBJ2-1; D is perhaps TRBD1 or TRBD2 (6 bases each). The CDR3 is 17 residues long. CDR1 and CDR2 from the germline V gene are LGHNA and YSLEER. Trimming removed 0 bases at V and 1 base at J, with 13 bases between. In DNA form, the CDR3 reads TGCGCCAGCAGCCAAGAGGGGGCGGGAAGTTCCTACAATGAGCAGTTCTTC. Translation: CASSQEGAGSSYNEQFF.

This clonotype has a handful of counts. V and J are TRBV7-9 and TRBJ1-1; D call uncertain. V dropped 3 bases and J dropped 1 base, with 12 bases sitting between them. CDR3 length: 15 residues. CDR1 is SEHNR and CDR2 is FQNEAQ in the germline V gene (reference sequence). The CDR3 nucleotides are TGTGCCAGCAGCTTCCTTTCGGGAGCGAACACTGAAGCTTTCTTT. Residues: CASSFLSGANTEAFF. Looking up the rest from reference TRBV7-9 and TRBJ1-1 gives the full variable domain: DTGVSQNPRHKITKRGQNVTFRCDPISEHNRLYWYRQTLGQGPEFLTYFQNEAQLEKSRLLSDRFSAERPKGSFSTLEIQRTEQGDSAMYLCASSFLSGANTEAFFGQGTRLTVV.

This clonotype showed up many times. The chain uses TRBV5-1 and TRBJ2-1; TRBD1 is a possible D gene (6 bases). V lost 4 bases and J 9 bases, leaving 17 bases between the germline ends. This CDR3 has 14 residues. Germline V gives CDR1 SGHRS, CDR2 YFSETQ. Here the CDR3 DNA reads TGCGCCAGCAGCCCGCACAGGGAAGGGGGTGAGCAGTTCTTC. It specifies CASSPHREGGEQFF.

V gene TRBV3-1 combines with J gene TRBJ1-2; D unclear. This CDR3 spans 15 amino acids. The germline V gene encodes CDR1 LGHDT and CDR2 YNNKEL (reference sequence). V was pared by 4 bases and J by 3 bases, with 15 bases between. The CDR3 DNA reads as TGTGCCAGCAGCCCAGCCGTGACGGATTACTATGGCTACACCTTC. It codes for CASSPAVTDYYGYTF.

The V call is TRBV5-1, the J call TRBJ1-1, with unresolved D. V shed 1 base and J shed 4 bases, with 11 bases lying between them. This CDR3 comprises 14 residues. Germline CDR1 is SGHRS and CDR2 is YFSETQ. The CDR3 DNA is TGCGCCAGCAGCTTGCCGGGCACGGCCACTGAAGCTTTCTTT. This translates into CASSLPGTATEAFF. The variable domain in full, with the rest retrieved from reference TRBV5-1 and TRBJ1-1, is KAGVTQTPRYLIKTRGQQVTLSCSPISGHRSVSWYQQTPGQGLQFLFEYFSETQRNKGNFPGRFSGRQFSNSRSEMNVSTLELGDSALYLCASSLPGTATEAFFGQGTRLTVV.

The CDR3 DNA reads as TGTGCCAGCAGCCCTAAGGGCTCATGGAATGATGAGCAGTTCTTC. The encoded protein is CASSPKGSWNDEQFF. The J gene is TRBJ2-1, the V gene TRBV25-1; D is unclear. Germline V gives CDR1 MGHDK, CDR2 SYGVNS. The CDR3 is 15 amino acids. V lost 6 bases to trimming and J lost 8 bases, with 20 bases between them.